This T cell receptor (beta chain) was captured by sequencing in a study of control samples from healthy donors and cancer patients. Germline V gives CDR1 SEHNR, CDR2 FQNEAQ (reference sequence). The ends lost 1 base at V and 5 bases at J; junction bases unmatched: 6. This CDR3 is 15 amino acids long. Sequenced by immunoSEQ multiplex PCR; TCRdb stores in-frame clones only, minus some. This sample has about 77,000 clones, with approximately 92% found just once. The clonotype comes from a woman aged 60 to 75 in good health. Source material: blood. The chain has TRBV7-9 and TRBJ2-7; 9 nucleotides match TRBD1. CDR3: CASSLGQGDGNEQYF. CDR3 DNA sequence: TGTGCCAGCAGCTTAGGACAGGGGGATGGAAACGAGCAGTACTTC.